This passage covers 4 T cell receptor beta chains from one sample sequenced in a study of cytomegalovirus exposure and HLA in healthy donors. With 60 Vbeta and 13 Jbeta primers, the PCR was carried out. Some clones are missing from TCRdb's copy, which holds only in-frame ones; the method was immunoSEQ multiplex PCR. The sample records 35,000 to 50,000 clones, 77% being singletons. The sequenced sample was PBMCs. The receptors were sampled from a man aged 25 to 40 in good health and CMV-seronegative.

This clone was detected a few times. The chain recombines TRBV7-9 with TRBJ2-5, with TRBD1 matching over 7 bases. The CDR3 totals 15 residues. Germline CDR1 is SEHNR and CDR2 is FQNEAQ (reference sequence). With 5 bases clipped from V and 2 bases from J, the junction kept 8 bases outside the gene matches. The CDR3 region is CASSRGQHSQETQYF. DNA for the CDR3: TGTGCCAGCAGCCGGGGACAGCATTCTCAAGAGACCCAGTACTTC.

The chain links TRBV6-6 to TRBJ2-1; 10 bases agree with TRBD1. Trimming at V came to 7 bases and at J to 14 bases, leaving 14 bases not matched to a gene. There are 14 residues in the CDR3. Germline values: CDR1 MNHNY, CDR2 SVGAGI (reference sequence). The CDR3 bases are TGTGCCAGCACCTCCTGGGACAGGGGAGGAGTGGAGTTCTTC. Translating it yields CASTSWDRGGVEFF.

This clone occurred once. The rearrangement links TRBV18 to TRBJ1-1; D gene unclear. The CDR3 has 14 amino acids. Germline-derived CDR1 and CDR2 are KGHSH and LQKENI. Trimming removed 6 bases at V and 3 bases at J, with 14 bases between. The CDR3 bases are TGTGCCAGCTCTAACGTCGGGGTCTACACTGAAGCTTTCTTT. Its translation: CASSNVGVYTEAFF.

This chain links TRBV7-9 with TRBJ1-4; the D gene is possibly TRBD1 (6 bases). CDR1 and CDR2 (germline): SEHNR, FQNEAQ (reference sequence). Trimming cost V 0 bases and J 8 bases, with 13 bases left between them. The CDR3 is 15 amino acids. This chain's CDR3 is CASSLAAQGMEKLFF. The CDR3 DNA reads TGTGCCAGCAGCTTAGCCGCCCAGGGGATGGAAAAACTGTTTTTT.